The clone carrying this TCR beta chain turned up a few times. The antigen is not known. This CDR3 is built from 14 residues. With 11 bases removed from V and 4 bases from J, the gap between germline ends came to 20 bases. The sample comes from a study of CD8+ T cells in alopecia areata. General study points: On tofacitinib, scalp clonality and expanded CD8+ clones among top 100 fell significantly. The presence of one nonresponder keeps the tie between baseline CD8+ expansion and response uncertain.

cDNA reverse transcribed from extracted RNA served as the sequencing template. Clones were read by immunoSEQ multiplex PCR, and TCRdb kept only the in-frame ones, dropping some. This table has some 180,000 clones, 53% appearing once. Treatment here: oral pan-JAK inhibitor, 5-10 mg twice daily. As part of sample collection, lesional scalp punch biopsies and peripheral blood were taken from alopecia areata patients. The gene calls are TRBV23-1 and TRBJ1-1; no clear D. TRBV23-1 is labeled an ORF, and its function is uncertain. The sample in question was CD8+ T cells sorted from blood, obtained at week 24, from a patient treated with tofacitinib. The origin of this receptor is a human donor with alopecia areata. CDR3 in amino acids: CAPLGHSQGTEAFF. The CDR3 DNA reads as TGCGCCCCCCTTGGCCACAGCCAAGGCACTGAAGCTTTCTTT.